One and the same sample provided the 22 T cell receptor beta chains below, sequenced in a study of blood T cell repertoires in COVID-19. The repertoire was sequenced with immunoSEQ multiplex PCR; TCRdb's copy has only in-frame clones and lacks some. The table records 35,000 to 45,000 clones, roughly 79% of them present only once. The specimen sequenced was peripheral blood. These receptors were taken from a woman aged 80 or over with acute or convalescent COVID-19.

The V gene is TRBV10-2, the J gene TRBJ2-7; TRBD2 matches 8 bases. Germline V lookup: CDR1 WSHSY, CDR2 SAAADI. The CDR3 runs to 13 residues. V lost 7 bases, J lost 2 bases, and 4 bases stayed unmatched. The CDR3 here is CASTGTSAYEQYF. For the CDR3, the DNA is TGCGCCAGCACAGGGACTAGTGCCTACGAGCAGTACTTC.

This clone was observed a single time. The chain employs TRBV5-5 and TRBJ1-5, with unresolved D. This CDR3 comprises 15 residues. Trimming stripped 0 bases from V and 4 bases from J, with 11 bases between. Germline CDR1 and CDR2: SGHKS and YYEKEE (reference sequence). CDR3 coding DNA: TGTGCCAGCAGCTTGGACGGGGTTAGGAATCAGCCCCAGCATTTT. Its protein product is CASSLDGVRNQPQHF.

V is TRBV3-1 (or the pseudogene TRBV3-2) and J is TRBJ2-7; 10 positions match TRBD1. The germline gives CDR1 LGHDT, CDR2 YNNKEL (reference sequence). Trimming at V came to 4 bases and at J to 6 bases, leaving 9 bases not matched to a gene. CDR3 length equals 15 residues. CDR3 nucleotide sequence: TGTGCCAGCAGCCGGATTCCCGGGACAGGGGTCGAGCAGTACTTC. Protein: CASSRIPGTGVEQYF.

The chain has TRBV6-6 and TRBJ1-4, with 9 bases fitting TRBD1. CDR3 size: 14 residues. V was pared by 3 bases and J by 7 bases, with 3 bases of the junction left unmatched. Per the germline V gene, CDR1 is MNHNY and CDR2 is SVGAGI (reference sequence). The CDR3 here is CASSYGTGIEKLFF. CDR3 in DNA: TGTGCCAGCAGTTATGGGACAGGGATTGAAAAACTGTTTTTT.

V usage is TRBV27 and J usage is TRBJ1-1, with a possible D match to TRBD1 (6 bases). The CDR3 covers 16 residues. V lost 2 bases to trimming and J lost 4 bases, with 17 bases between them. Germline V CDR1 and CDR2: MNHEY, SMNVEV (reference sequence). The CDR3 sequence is CASSLRGTLWATEAFF. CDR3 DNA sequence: TGTGCCAGCAGTTTAAGGGGGACACTGTGGGCCACTGAAGCTTTCTTT.

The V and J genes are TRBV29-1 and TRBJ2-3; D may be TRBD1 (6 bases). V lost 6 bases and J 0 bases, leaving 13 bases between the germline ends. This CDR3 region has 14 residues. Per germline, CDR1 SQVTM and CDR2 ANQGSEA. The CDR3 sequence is CSVRQVSSTDTQYF. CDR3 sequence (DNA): TGCAGCGTCCGACAGGTCTCTAGCACAGATACGCAGTATTTT.

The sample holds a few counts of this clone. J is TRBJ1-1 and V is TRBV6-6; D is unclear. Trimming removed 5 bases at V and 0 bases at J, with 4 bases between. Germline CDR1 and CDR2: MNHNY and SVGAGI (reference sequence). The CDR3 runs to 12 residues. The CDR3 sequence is CASSVVNTEAFF. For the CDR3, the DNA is TGTGCCAGCAGTGTAGTGAACACTGAAGCTTTCTTT.

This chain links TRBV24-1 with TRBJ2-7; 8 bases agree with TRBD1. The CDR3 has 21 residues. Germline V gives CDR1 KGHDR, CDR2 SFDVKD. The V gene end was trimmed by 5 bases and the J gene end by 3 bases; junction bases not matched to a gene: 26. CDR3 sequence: CATSGPGQVLGALALHYEQYF. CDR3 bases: TGTGCCACCAGTGGCCCGGGACAGGTGCTGGGGGCGCTGGCTCTACACTACGAGCAGTACTTC.

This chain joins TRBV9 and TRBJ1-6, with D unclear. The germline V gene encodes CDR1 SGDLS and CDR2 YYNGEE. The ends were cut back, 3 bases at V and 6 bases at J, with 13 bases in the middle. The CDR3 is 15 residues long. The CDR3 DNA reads TGTGCCAGCAGCGGTAGAGAGTCCCCTAATTCACCCCTCCACTTT. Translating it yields CASSGRESPNSPLHF.

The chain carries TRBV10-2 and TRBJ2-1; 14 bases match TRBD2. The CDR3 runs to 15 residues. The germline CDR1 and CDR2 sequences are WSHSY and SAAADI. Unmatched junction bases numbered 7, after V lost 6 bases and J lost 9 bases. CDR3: CASRPGLAGVGEQFF. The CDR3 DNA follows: TGCGCCAGCAGACCGGGACTAGCGGGAGTGGGTGAGCAGTTCTTC.

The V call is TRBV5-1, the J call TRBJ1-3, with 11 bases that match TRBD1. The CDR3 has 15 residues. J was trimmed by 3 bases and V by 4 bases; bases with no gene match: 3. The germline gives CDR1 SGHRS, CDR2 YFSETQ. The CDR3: CASSAGQGDGNTIYF. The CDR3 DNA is TGCGCCAGCAGCGCGGGACAGGGGGATGGAAACACCATATATTTT.

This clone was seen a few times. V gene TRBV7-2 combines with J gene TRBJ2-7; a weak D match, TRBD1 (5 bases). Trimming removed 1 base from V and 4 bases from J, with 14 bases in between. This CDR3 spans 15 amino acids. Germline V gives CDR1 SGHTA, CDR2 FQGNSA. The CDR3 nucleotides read TGTGCCAGCAGCTTAGGTGCAGGGTTCGGGTACGAGCAGTACTTC. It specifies CASSLGAGFGYEQYF.

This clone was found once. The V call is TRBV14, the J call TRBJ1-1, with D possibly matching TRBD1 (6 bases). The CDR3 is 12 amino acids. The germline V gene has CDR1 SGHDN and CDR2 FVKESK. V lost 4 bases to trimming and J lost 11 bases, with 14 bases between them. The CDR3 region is CASSRPGGAAFF. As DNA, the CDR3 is TGTGCCAGCAGCCGGCCGGGGGGGGCGGCTTTCTTT.

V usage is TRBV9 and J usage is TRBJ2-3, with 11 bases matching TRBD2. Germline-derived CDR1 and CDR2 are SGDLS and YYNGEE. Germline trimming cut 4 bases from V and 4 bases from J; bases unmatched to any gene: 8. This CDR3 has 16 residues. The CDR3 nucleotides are TGTGCCAGCAGCCCAACTAGCGGGAGTAGGGCAGATACGCAGTATTTT. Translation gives CASSPTSGSRADTQYF.

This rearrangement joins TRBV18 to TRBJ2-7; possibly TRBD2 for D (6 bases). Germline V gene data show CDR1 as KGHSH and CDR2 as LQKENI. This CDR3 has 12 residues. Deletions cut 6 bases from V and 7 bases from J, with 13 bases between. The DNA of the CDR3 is TGTGCCAGCTCGCGGGGTCGGGGGGAGCAGTACTTC. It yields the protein CASSRGRGEQYF.

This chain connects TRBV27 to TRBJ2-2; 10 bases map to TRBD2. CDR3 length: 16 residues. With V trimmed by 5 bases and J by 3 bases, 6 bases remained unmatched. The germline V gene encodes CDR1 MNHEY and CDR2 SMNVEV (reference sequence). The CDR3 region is CASSDRTSGDTGELFF. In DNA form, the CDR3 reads TGTGCCAGCAGTGACCGGACTAGCGGCGACACCGGGGAGCTGTTTTTT.

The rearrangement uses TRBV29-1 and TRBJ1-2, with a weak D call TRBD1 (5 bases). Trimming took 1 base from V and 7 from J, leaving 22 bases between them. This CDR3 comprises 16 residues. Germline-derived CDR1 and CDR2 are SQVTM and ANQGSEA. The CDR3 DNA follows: TGCAGCGTTGAAGCTGCGGGTGGAGGGGCAGGAGGTGGCTACACCTTC. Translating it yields CSVEAAGGGAGGGYTF.

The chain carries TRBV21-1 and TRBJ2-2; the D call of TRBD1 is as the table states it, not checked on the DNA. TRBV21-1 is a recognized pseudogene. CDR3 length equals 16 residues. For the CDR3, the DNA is TGTGCCAGCAGCAAACATAGGGACAGGAACACCGGGGAGCTGTTTTTT. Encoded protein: CASSKHRDRNTGELFF.

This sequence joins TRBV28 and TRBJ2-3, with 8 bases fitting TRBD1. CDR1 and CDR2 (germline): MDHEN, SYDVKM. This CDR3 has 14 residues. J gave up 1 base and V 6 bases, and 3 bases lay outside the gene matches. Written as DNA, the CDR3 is TGTGCCAGCAGCGGACAGGGAGGCACAGATACGCAGTATTTT. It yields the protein CASSGQGGTDTQYF.

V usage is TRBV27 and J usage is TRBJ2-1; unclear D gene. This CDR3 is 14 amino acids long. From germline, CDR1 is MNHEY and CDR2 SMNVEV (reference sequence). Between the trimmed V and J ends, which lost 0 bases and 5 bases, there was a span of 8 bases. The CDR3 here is CASSLSRLNNEQFF. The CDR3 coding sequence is TGTGCCAGCAGTTTATCGAGGCTTAACAATGAGCAGTTCTTC.

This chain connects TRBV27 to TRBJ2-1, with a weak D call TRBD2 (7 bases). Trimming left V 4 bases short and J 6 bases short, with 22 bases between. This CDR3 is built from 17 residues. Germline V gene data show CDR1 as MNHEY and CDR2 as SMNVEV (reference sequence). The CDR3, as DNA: TGTGCCAGCAGTTATCGGGGGGCGATCCCAATTCCCAATGAGCAGTTCTTC. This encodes CASSYRGAIPIPNEQFF.

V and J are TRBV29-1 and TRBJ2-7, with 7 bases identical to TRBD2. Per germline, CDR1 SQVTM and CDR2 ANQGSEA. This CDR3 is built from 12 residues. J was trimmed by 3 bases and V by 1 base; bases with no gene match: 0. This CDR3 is CSVEAGGYEQYF. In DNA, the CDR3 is TGCAGCGTTGAAGCGGGGGGCTACGAGCAGTACTTC.